This T cell receptor (beta chain) was recovered during a study of shared T cell receptors in the human thymus. The CDR3 runs 12 residues. The V end was cut by 7 bases, the J end by 8 bases, with 14 bases between. Per the germline V gene, CDR1 is MDHEN and CDR2 is SYDVKM. Clones were read by immunoSEQ multiplex PCR, and TCRdb kept only the in-frame ones, dropping some. The table includes 600,000 to 900,000 clones, 70% to 90% detected once. These data also formed part of another study, on human thymus T cells. That investigation notes: The people who donated were healthy Finnish babies having corrective surgery for congenital heart defects. Corrective heart surgery yielded resections, and these provided the thymus tissue. In unrelated individuals, thymic repertoires overlapped highly, according to related research.

The chain couples TRBV28 to TRBJ1-2; D ambiguous. The source material was thymocytes. The sequence derives from a girl less than two years old with a congenital heart defect. This CDR3 is CASKSHAGGYTF. CDR3 in DNA: TGTGCCAGCAAATCACACGCCGGGGGCTACACCTTC.